The 22 T cell receptor beta chains listed next were all sequenced from one sample in a study of blood T cell repertoires in COVID-19. Produced via immunoSEQ multiplex PCR; TCRdb's table is partial and in-frame only. The sample shows around 200,000 clones, roughly 80% of them seen only once. Sequencing was carried out using peripheral blood. The receptors come from a human donor in a cohort sampled during active COVID-19.

The V and J genes are TRBV6-5 and TRBJ1-2; 10 bases are shared with TRBD1. After removal of 0 bases from V and 7 bases from J, the junction contained 2 bases not matched to a gene. Germline CDR1 reads MNHEY; CDR2 reads SVGAGI. The CDR3 has 14 amino acids. The chain's CDR3 is CASSYSGTGAGYTF. The CDR3 DNA is TGTGCCAGCAGTTACTCAGGGACAGGGGCTGGCTACACCTTC.

This clone was detected a few times. The rearrangement uses TRBV30 and TRBJ2-7; TRBD2 matches at 8 bases. The CDR3 is made up of 14 amino acids. Trimming at V came to 0 bases and at J to 6 bases, leaving 7 bases not matched to a gene. Germline CDR1 GTSNPN, CDR2 SVGIG (reference sequence). The CDR3 DNA sequence: TGTGCCTGGAGTGTACCCAGCGGGAGCGGCGAGCAGTACTTC. It translates to CAWSVPSGSGEQYF. Using reference TRBV30 and TRBJ2-7 for the parts outside the CDR3, the full variable domain is SQTIHQWPATLVQPVGSPLSLECTVEGTSNPNLYWYRQAAGRGLQLLFYSVGIGQISSEVPQNLSASRPQDRQFILSSKKLLLSDSGFYLCAWSVPSGSGEQYFGPGTRLTVT.

V and J are TRBV7-2 and TRBJ2-1, with TRBD2 matching over 14 bases. The V and J ends lost 0 bases and 0 bases, in that order; junction bases with no gene match: 1. The CDR3 extends over 18 amino acids. In germline, CDR1 is SGHTA, CDR2 FQGNSA. CDR3 sequence reads: CASSLAGTSGSSYNEQFF. For the CDR3, the DNA is TGTGCCAGCAGCTTAGCGGGGACTAGCGGGAGCTCCTACAATGAGCAGTTCTTC.

V is TRBV13 and J is TRBJ2-7, with 13 positions matching TRBD2. Germline CDR1 reads PRHDT; CDR2 reads FYEKMQ (reference sequence). J lost 3 bases, V lost 5 bases, and 7 bases had no gene match. This CDR3 has 16 residues. As DNA, the CDR3 is TGTGCCAGCAGCGATAGAGGGACTAGCGGGAACTACGAGCAGTACTTC. Its translation: CASSDRGTSGNYEQYF.

The V gene is TRBV5-6, the J gene TRBJ1-5, with unresolved D. V lost 4 bases to trimming and J lost 4 bases, with 9 bases between them. CDR1 and CDR2 (germline): SGHDT, YYEEEE. CDR3 length: 13 residues. CDR3: CASSPQKNQPQHF. The CDR3 bases are TGTGCCAGCAGCCCACAGAAGAATCAGCCCCAGCATTTT.

The J gene is TRBJ1-1, the V gene TRBV7-2; 8 bases line up with TRBD1. Unmatched junction bases numbered 5, after V lost 1 base and J lost 4 bases. Germline CDR1 reads SGHTA; CDR2 reads FQGNSA. The CDR3 consists of 15 residues. CDR3 sequence: CASSLGTGGGTEAFF. In nucleotides, the CDR3 is TGTGCCAGCAGCTTAGGAACAGGGGGAGGCACTGAAGCTTTCTTT.

The sample holds one count of this clone. V and J are TRBV13 and TRBJ1-6, with 10 bases matching TRBD1. V was pared by 2 bases and J by 8 bases, with 9 bases of the junction left unmatched. Germline CDR1 and CDR2: PRHDT and FYEKMQ (reference sequence). The CDR3 totals 17 residues. CDR3 sequence reads: CASSLTRTGGSDSPLHF. As DNA, the CDR3 is TGTGCCAGCAGCTTAACCAGGACAGGGGGTTCTGATTCACCCCTCCACTTT.

The rearrangement joins TRBV15 to TRBJ2-5; D uncertain. CDR1 is LNHNV, CDR2 YYDKDF, per germline (reference sequence). The CDR3 has 12 residues. Trimming removed 0 bases at V and 4 bases at J, with 3 bases between. The CDR3 spells CATSRDLETQYF. CDR3 in DNA: TGTGCCACCAGCAGAGATCTAGAGACCCAGTACTTC. Filled out from reference TRBV15 and TRBJ2-5, the complete variable domain reads DAMVIQNPRYQVTQFGKPVTLSCSQTLNHNVMYWYQQKSSQAPKLLFHYYDKDFNNEADTPDNFQSRRPNTSFCFLDIRSPGLGDTAMYLCATSRDLETQYFGPGTRLLVL.

The chain combines TRBV2 with TRBJ1-1; D is ambiguous. V lost 6 bases to trimming and J lost 5 bases, with 16 bases between them. CDR1 is SNHLY, CDR2 FYNNEI, per germline. There are 14 residues in the CDR3. This CDR3 is CASRPSIGATEAFF. The CDR3 DNA follows: TGTGCCAGCAGGCCTTCAATCGGAGCGACTGAAGCTTTCTTT.

The chain has TRBV28 and TRBJ1-2; possibly TRBD1 for D (5 bases). CDR1 is MDHEN, CDR2 SYDVKM, per germline. There are 13 residues in the CDR3. Trimming cost V 5 bases and J 8 bases, with 15 bases left between them. CDR3 in amino acids: CASSEQGRGGYTF. CDR3 DNA: TGTGCCAGCAGTGAACAAGGGAGGGGCGGCTACACCTTC.

There are a few counts of this clone. This chain links TRBV6-2 or TRBV6-3 with TRBJ2-7; D gene unclear. Looked up from germline, CDR1 is MNHEY and CDR2 is SVGEGT. The CDR3 has 11 residues. Trimming stripped 6 bases from V and 7 bases from J, with 10 bases between. The DNA for the CDR3 is TGTGCCAGCAGCCGCCTTCAGGAGCAGTACTTC. It yields the protein CASSRLQEQYF.

As DNA, the CDR3 is TGCGCCAGCAGCCCGAGGGACAGGGGTGGTGAAAAACTGTTTTTT. The encoded protein is CASSPRDRGGEKLFF. This sequence joins TRBV4-1 and TRBJ1-4; 10 bases are a match to TRBD1. This CDR3 comprises 15 residues. Germline values: CDR1 MGHRA, CDR2 YSYEKL. After removal of 4 bases from V and 7 bases from J, the junction contained 6 bases not matched to a gene.

The genes are TRBV4-3 and TRBJ2-5, with a tentative D call TRBD1 (6 bases). Germline CDR1 is LGHNA and CDR2 is YSLEER. Trimming took off 3 bases at V and 2 bases at J, with 13 bases between the two ends. The CDR3 is 15 amino acids. CDR3 sequence reads: CASSHSPQGQETQYF. The CDR3 DNA reads as TGCGCCAGCAGCCATTCCCCACAGGGTCAAGAGACCCAGTACTTC.

The gene calls are TRBV9 and TRBJ1-4, with a weak D call TRBD1 (5 bases). V was clipped by 4 bases and J by 2 bases, with 9 bases between them. Germline lookup yields CDR1 SGDLS and CDR2 YYNGEE. This CDR3 is built from 14 residues. The CDR3 nucleotides read TGTGCCAGCAGCCCCACAGGCACTAATGAAAAACTGTTTTTT. It translates to CASSPTGTNEKLFF.

The chain is built from TRBV6-5 and TRBJ2-7; no clear D gene. This CDR3 is built from 16 residues. Deletions cut 2 bases from V and 3 bases from J, with 17 bases between. Germline CDR1 reads MNHEY; CDR2 reads SVGAGI. CDR3 protein: CASSYSTGSYVYEQYF. The DNA for the CDR3 is TGTGCCAGCAGTTACAGCACGGGTAGTTATGTCTACGAGCAGTACTTC.

Here the CDR3 reads CASSLSSRLSYEQYF. CDR3 DNA: TGTGCCAGTAGTCTTTCTAGCCGCCTCTCCTACGAGCAGTACTTC. The gene calls are TRBV19 and TRBJ2-7; D is possibly TRBD2 (5 bases). This CDR3 spans 15 amino acids. With 5 bases removed from V and 0 bases from J, the gap between germline ends came to 14 bases. The germline V gene encodes CDR1 LNHDA and CDR2 SQIVND (reference sequence).

This clone was seen only once. The rearrangement uses TRBV11-3 and TRBJ2-1, with D possibly TRBD2 on 5 matching bases. V was clipped by 5 bases and J by 0 bases, with 11 bases between them. The length of the CDR3 is 15 residues. CDR1 and CDR2 from the germline V gene are SGHNT and YENEEA. In nucleotides, the CDR3 is TGTGCCAGCAGCATTGGAGCGGTCTCCTACAATGAGCAGTTCTTC. It encodes CASSIGAVSYNEQFF. Complete variable domain (other parts from reference TRBV11-3 and TRBJ2-1): EAGVVQSPRYKIIEKKQPVAFWCNPISGHNTLYWYLQNLGQGPELLIRYENEEAVDDSQLPKDRFSAERLKGVDSTLKIQPAELGDSAVYLCASSIGAVSYNEQFFGPGTRLTVL.

This chain links TRBV29-1 with TRBJ2-1, with 12 bases fitting TRBD2. The junction had 15 bases not matched to a gene; V was cut back by 3 bases and J by 0 bases. The CDR3 consists of 20 residues. Germline assignment: CDR1 SQVTM and CDR2 ANQGSEA. In nucleotides, the CDR3 is TGCAGCGTTGAGTTACCCCCTGGGACTAGCGGGCCAAGCTCCTACAATGAGCAGTTCTTC. Translating gives CSVELPPGTSGPSSYNEQFF.

This chain connects TRBV9 to TRBJ1-6; D gene ambiguous. Germline V gives CDR1 SGDLS, CDR2 YYNGEE. V was shortened by 3 bases and J by 2 bases, with 6 bases between the two germline ends. This CDR3 is built from 14 residues. This CDR3 is CASSAVAYNSPLHF. In DNA form, the CDR3 reads TGTGCCAGCAGCGCAGTCGCCTATAATTCACCCCTCCACTTT. The variable domain in full, with the rest retrieved from reference TRBV9 and TRBJ1-6, is DSGVTQTPKHLITATGQRVTLRCSPRSGDLSVYWYQQSLDQGLQFLIQYYNGEERAKGNILERFSAQQFPDLHSELNLSSLELGDSALYFCASSAVAYNSPLHFGNGTRLTVT.

This rearrangement joins TRBV4-3 to TRBJ2-2; possibly TRBD1 for D (5 bases). The CDR3 is 13 amino acids. Trimming removed 3 bases from V and 4 bases from J, with 6 bases in between. Germline loops: CDR1 LGHNA, CDR2 YSLEER. The DNA for the CDR3 is TGCGCCAGCAGCCACCAGGGCACCGGGGAGCTGTTTTTT. This codes for CASSHQGTGELFF.

The V gene is TRBV24-1, the J gene TRBJ1-5; TRBD1 matches at 12 bases. Looked up from germline, CDR1 is KGHDR and CDR2 is SFDVKD. The V and J ends lost 3 bases and 6 bases, in that order; junction bases with no gene match: 5. The CDR3 contains 16 residues. The CDR3 DNA is TGTGCCACCAGTGATCCCGGGACAGGGGGCGGTCAGCCCCAGCATTTT. Residues: CATSDPGTGGGQPQHF.

This chain connects TRBV6-5 to TRBJ2-7; 9 bases align to TRBD1. The CDR3 sequence is 15 residues long. Unmatched junction bases numbered 11, after V lost 6 bases and J lost 5 bases. CDR1 MNHEY and CDR2 SVGAGI come from the germline V gene. The CDR3 protein is CASRDRGGFVHEQYF. CDR3 DNA: TGTGCCAGCAGAGACAGGGGGGGGTTTGTCCACGAGCAGTACTTC.